A single sample gave rise to the 21 T cell receptor beta chains below, sequenced in a study of blood T cell repertoires in COVID-19. Repertoires were generated with immunoSEQ multiplex PCR, while TCRdb's copy carries only in-frame clones and drops some. The table has 110,000 or so clones, more than 80% seen once. The sample consisted of peripheral blood. These TCRs come from a woman aged 60-70 years with COVID-19, enrolled during active disease.

The V and J genes are TRBV5-5 and TRBJ1-2; TRBD1 is a possible D gene (5 bases). Trimming removed 1 base at V and 2 bases at J, with 12 bases between. CDR1 is SGHKS and CDR2 is YYEKEE in the germline V gene (reference sequence). This CDR3 has 15 amino acids. CDR3 residues: CASSLFQGVNYGYTF. CDR3 in DNA: TGTGCCAGCAGCTTGTTTCAGGGCGTCAACTATGGCTACACCTTC.

This chain connects TRBV3-1 (or the pseudogene TRBV3-2) to TRBJ1-1, with 7 bases matching TRBD1. This CDR3 is built from 14 residues. V was pared by 4 bases and J by 6 bases, with 8 bases of the junction left unmatched. Looked up from germline, CDR1 is LGHDT and CDR2 is YNNKEL (reference sequence). CDR3 amino acids: CASSRGTAVSEAFF. The CDR3, as DNA: TGTGCCAGCAGCCGAGGGACAGCCGTCTCTGAAGCTTTCTTT.

The chain links TRBV6-5 to TRBJ2-2; a weak D match, TRBD2 (6 bases). The CDR3 length is 14 residues. Germline V lookup: CDR1 MNHEY, CDR2 SVGAGI. Trimming removed 2 bases from V and 7 bases from J, with 11 bases in between. The CDR3 is CASSYPTTSGELFF. In DNA form, the CDR3 reads TGTGCCAGCAGTTACCCTACGACTAGCGGGGAGCTGTTTTTT.

The V call is TRBV5-1, the J call TRBJ1-1; perhaps TRBD1 as D (5 bases). The CDR3 has 15 amino acids. With 8 bases removed from V and 1 base from J, the gap between germline ends came to 18 bases. The germline V gene encodes CDR1 SGHRS and CDR2 YFSETQ. The CDR3 is CARPAKWGRNTEAFF. The CDR3 DNA reads as TGCGCCAGACCCGCTAAGTGGGGCCGGAACACTGAAGCTTTCTTT. The full variable domain, its missing parts supplied by reference TRBV5-1 and TRBJ1-1, is KAGVTQTPRYLIKTRGQQVTLSCSPISGHRSVSWYQQTPGQGLQFLFEYFSETQRNKGNFPGRFSGRQFSNSRSEMNVSTLELGDSALYLCARPAKWGRNTEAFFGQGTRLTVV.

The rearrangement joins TRBV11-3 to TRBJ1-1, with D tentatively TRBD1 (5 bases). This CDR3 spans 13 amino acids. V was cut by 0 bases and J by 5 bases, with 7 bases left in between. The germline CDR1 and CDR2 sequences are SGHNT and YENEEA. CDR3 loop: CASSLDRDTEAFF. The CDR3 bases are TGTGCCAGCAGCTTAGACAGGGATACTGAAGCTTTCTTT.

This clone appeared a few times. The chain joins TRBV7-6 to TRBJ2-7, with no clear D. V lost 2 bases, J lost 4 bases, and 12 bases lay in between. Looked up from germline, CDR1 is SGHVS and CDR2 is FNYEAQ. The CDR3 has 14 amino acids. CDR3 residues: CASSLSGYHYEQYF. The CDR3 DNA reads TGTGCCAGCAGCTTATCAGGATACCATTACGAGCAGTACTTC.

The V call is TRBV5-6, the J call TRBJ2-5; a possible D gene is TRBD2 (6 bases). Deletions cut 2 bases from V and 2 bases from J, with 13 bases between. The CDR3 is made up of 15 amino acids. Germline assignment: CDR1 SGHDT and CDR2 YYEEEE. The DNA for the CDR3 is TGTGCCAGCAGCTTAGGACTACTAGGACAAGAGACCCAGTACTTC. This sequence encodes CASSLGLLGQETQYF.

Concerning this clone itself: This same CDR3 is encoded by further DNA sequences in the sample. This rearrangement joins TRBV4-1 to TRBJ2-2; tentatively, D is TRBD2 (5 bases). V lost 0 bases, J lost 4 bases, and 9 bases lay in between. Germline V lookup: CDR1 MGHRA, CDR2 YSYEKL. The CDR3 consists of 15 residues. CDR3 nucleotides: TGCGCCAGCAGCCAAGAAACTAGAAGCACCGGGGAGCTGTTTTTT. Its protein product is CASSQETRSTGELFF.

This sequence joins TRBV6-5 and TRBJ1-1; D call uncertain. Trimming removed 1 base from V and 1 base from J, with 7 bases in between. CDR1 MNHEY and CDR2 SVGAGI come from the germline V gene. CDR3 length equals 14 residues. The CDR3: CASSYLSWNTEAFF. For the CDR3, the DNA is TGTGCCAGCAGTTACTTGTCCTGGAACACTGAAGCTTTCTTT.

This chain joins TRBV28 and TRBJ1-4, with 7 bases identical to TRBD1. Germline V CDR1 and CDR2: MDHEN, SYDVKM. V was pared by 4 bases and J by 8 bases, with 7 bases of the junction left unmatched. CDR3 size: 14 residues. In nucleotides, the CDR3 is TGTGCCAGCAGTTCTCCGGACAGGACAGAAAAACTGTTTTTT. It specifies CASSSPDRTEKLFF.

J is TRBJ2-1 and V is TRBV11-1; 7 bases line up with TRBD1. Germline values: CDR1 SGHAT, CDR2 FQDESV (reference sequence). The CDR3 totals 16 residues. V trimming: 5 bases; J trimming: 2 bases; junction bases outside the gene matches: 9. The CDR3 DNA sequence: TGTGCCAGCAGCCCCTTGACAGGGTTCCCCTACAATGAGCAGTTCTTC. It codes for CASSPLTGFPYNEQFF. Together with reference TRBV11-1 and TRBJ2-1, the CDR3 gives the full variable domain: EAEVAQSPRYKITEKSQAVAFWCDPISGHATLYWYRQILGQGPELLVQFQDESVVDDSQLPKDRFSAERLKGVDSTLKIQPAELGDSAMYLCASSPLTGFPYNEQFFGPGTRLTVL.

The V and J genes are TRBV19 and TRBJ1-1; a possible D gene is TRBD1 (5 bases). Germline values: CDR1 LNHDA, CDR2 SQIVND (reference sequence). The CDR3 runs 14 residues. V lost 9 bases to trimming and J lost 1 base, with 15 bases between them. The CDR3 DNA is TGTGCCAGCCTCGACAGAGTAAGGAACACTGAAGCTTTCTTT. It codes for CASLDRVRNTEAFF.

This chain connects TRBV5-4 to TRBJ1-2; D is perhaps TRBD1 (5 bases). The germline gives CDR1 SGHNT, CDR2 YYREEE (reference sequence). The CDR3 spans 15 residues. Deletions cut 4 bases from V and 0 bases from J, with 13 bases between. The CDR3 nucleotides are TGTGCCAGCAGCGCCCTAAGGGGCCCTAACTATGGCTACACCTTC. It yields the protein CASSALRGPNYGYTF.

This chain connects TRBV21-1 to TRBJ1-1; the table calls TRBD1, which could not be checked here. TRBV21-1 is assigned pseudogene status. There are 18 residues in the CDR3. This CDR3 is CASSKAVAPTEMNTEAFF. The CDR3 bases are TGTGCCAGCAGCAAAGCGGTGGCACCCACAGAGATGAACACTGAAGCTTTCTTT.

The V call is TRBV6-6, the J call TRBJ1-1; D not certain. The CDR3 has 12 residues. Trimming took off 4 bases at V and 4 bases at J, with 7 bases between the two ends. Germline V lookup: CDR1 MNHNY, CDR2 SVGAGI (reference sequence). The CDR3 DNA is TGTGCCAGCAGTTCTCCGGGCACTGAAGCTTTCTTT. It translates to CASSSPGTEAFF.

The chain recombines TRBV7-9 with TRBJ1-5; weak D call: TRBD1 (6 bases). Per germline, CDR1 SEHNR and CDR2 FQNEAQ (reference sequence). V lost 6 bases to trimming and J lost 1 base, with 10 bases between them. The CDR3 is made up of 14 amino acids. CDR3 in DNA: TGTGCCAGCAGTTCCGACAGGAGCAATCAGCCCCAGCATTTT. Translated, it gives CASSSDRSNQPQHF.

The CDR3 bases are TGTGCCAGCAGCCCCGCTCTCGACAGTGAAGCTTTCTTT. This sequence encodes CASSPALDSEAFF. V usage is TRBV11-2 and J usage is TRBJ1-1, with D tentatively TRBD1 (5 bases). The CDR3 consists of 13 residues. Trimming removed 5 bases at V and 7 bases at J, with 14 bases between. The V gene's germline CDR1 is SGHAT and CDR2 FQNNGV. Full variable domain (remainder filled in from reference TRBV11-2 and TRBJ1-1): EAGVAQSPRYKIIEKRQSVAFWCNPISGHATLYWYQQILGQGPKLLIQFQNNGVVDDSQLPKDRFSAERLKGVDSTLKIQPAKLEDSAVYLCASSPALDSEAFFGQGTRLTVV.

The rearrangement uses TRBV5-1 and TRBJ1-3; D is unresolved. Trimming left V 1 base short and J 1 base short, with 15 bases between. Germline V gene data show CDR1 as SGHRS and CDR2 as YFSETQ. The CDR3 consists of 17 residues. CDR3 nucleotide sequence: TGCGCCAGCAGCTTGCTCACAGCTCAAGGTTCTGGAAACACCATATATTTT. Protein product: CASSLLTAQGSGNTIYF.

The chain links TRBV3-1 (or the pseudogene TRBV3-2) to TRBJ1-1; D is perhaps TRBD1 (6 bases). CDR1 is LGHDT, CDR2 YNNKEL, per germline (reference sequence). Trimming took off 4 bases at V and 6 bases at J, with 9 bases between the two ends. The CDR3 runs 12 residues. The CDR3: CASSLRTAEAFF. The DNA for the CDR3 is TGTGCCAGCAGCCTTAGGACAGCTGAAGCTTTCTTT.

Notes on this clone: At the DNA level, this CDR3 is encoded by other sequences in the same sample as well. The chain employs TRBV5-4 and TRBJ1-3, with D perhaps TRBD1 (6 bases). From germline, CDR1 is SGHNT and CDR2 YYREEE (reference sequence). Trimming left V 0 bases short and J 0 bases short, with 7 bases between. This CDR3 region has 15 residues. CDR3 loop: CASSLVGASGNTIYF. In DNA form, the CDR3 reads TGTGCCAGCAGCTTGGTGGGGGCCTCTGGAAACACCATATATTTT.

The chain links TRBV6-5 to TRBJ2-5, with 11 bases aligning to TRBD2. CDR1 MNHEY and CDR2 SVGAGI come from the germline V gene. V lost 2 bases and J lost 4; bases outside the gene matches: 3. The CDR3 spans 15 residues. CDR3 DNA: TGTGCCAGCAGTTACGAGGGGACTAGCGGAGAGACCCAGTACTTC. The encoded protein is CASSYEGTSGETQYF.